This TCR beta chain was recovered during a study of T-cell reconstitution after alpha-beta-depleted transplantation in children. Unique molecular identifiers were incorporated during preparation of the TCRbeta library. One entry per CDR3 protein results from TCRdb running MiXCR on the PCR reads. Among 200,000 to 300,000 distinct CDR3 sequences, 12% were seen once, and the ten largest hold approximately 2.4%. Germline V lookup: CDR1 SGHDT, CDR2 YYEEEE. The length of the CDR3 is 13 residues. Trimming took off 7 bases at V and 6 bases at J, with 13 bases between the two ends. This clonotype showed up many times.

This receptor was identified in a human donor who donated a stem cell graft to a child with acute lymphoblastic leukemia. The sample in question was PBMCs from the stem cell graft donor, obtained from the stem cell graft. This sequence joins TRBV5-6 and TRBJ1-4, with D possibly matching TRBD1 (6 bases). The CDR3 sequence is CASATGMDEKLFF. The CDR3 DNA is TGTGCCAGCGCCACAGGGATGGATGAAAAACTGTTTTTT.